This TCR beta chain originates from a study of cytotoxic CD8 clonotypes in ibrutinib-treated CLL. Across the whole study: Response samples were obtained once patients had received a median 12 months of treatment, range 6 to 36. Average yields of 255,043 productive templates and around 100,000 productive rearrangements characterized the samples. Findings and caveats of the study: Private clonotypes, not public ones, expanded at ibrutinib response. Clonality at baseline surpassed age-matched healthy donors and tracked circulating CD8+ T-cell counts.

V lost 5 bases and J 0 bases, leaving 4 bases between the germline ends. CDR1 is MNHEY, CDR2 SMNVEV, per germline (reference sequence). There are 12 residues in the CDR3. Note on this clone: Its antigen remains unidentified.

The method was immunoSEQ multiplex PCR; TCRdb's version includes in-frame clones alone and lacks a portion of them. Found here are about 14,000 clones, 64% of them singletons; the top ten hold around 40%. The sample consisted of PBMCs, taken before ibrutinib treatment. The V gene is TRBV27, the J gene TRBJ1-1; D uncertain. This sequence was found in a human donor with chronic lymphocytic leukemia. The CDR3 coding sequence is TGTGCCAGCAGTGGGGTGAACACTGAAGCTTTCTTT. Its translation is CASSGVNTEAFF.